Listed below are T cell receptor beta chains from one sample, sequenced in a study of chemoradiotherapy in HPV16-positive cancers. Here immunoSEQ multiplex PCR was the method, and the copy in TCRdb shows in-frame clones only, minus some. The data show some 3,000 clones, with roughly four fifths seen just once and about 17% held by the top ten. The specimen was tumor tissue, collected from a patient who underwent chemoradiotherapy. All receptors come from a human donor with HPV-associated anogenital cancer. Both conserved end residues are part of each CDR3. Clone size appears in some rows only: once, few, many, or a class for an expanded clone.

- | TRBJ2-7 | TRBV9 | CASSVGLQDANEQYF
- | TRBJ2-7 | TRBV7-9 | CASSLLGYEQYF
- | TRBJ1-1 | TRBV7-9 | CASSLGRNTEAFF
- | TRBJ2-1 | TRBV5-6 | CASSRSGEQFF
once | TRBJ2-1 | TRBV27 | CATRHLVSRNEQFF
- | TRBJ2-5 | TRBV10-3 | CATRGRAQETQYF
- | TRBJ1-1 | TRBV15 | CATSRDGGTTEAFF
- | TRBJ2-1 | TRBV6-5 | CAPPGLQGLYNEQFF
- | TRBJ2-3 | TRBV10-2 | CASSEHPGLAGGPSPTDTQYF
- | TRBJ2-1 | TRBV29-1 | CSVDPMRTSGYNEQFF
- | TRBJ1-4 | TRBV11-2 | CASSLGDRQHEKLFF
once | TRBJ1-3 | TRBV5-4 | CASSLDRGGNTIYF
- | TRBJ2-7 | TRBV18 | CASSPVTSGPYEQYF
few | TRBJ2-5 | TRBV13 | CASSLRTSGGPLQETQYF
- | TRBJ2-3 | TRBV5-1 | CASDRRGAGTDTQYF
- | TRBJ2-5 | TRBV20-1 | CSARGWETQYF
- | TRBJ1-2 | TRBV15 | CATSRAGRANYGYTF
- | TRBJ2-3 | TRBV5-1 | CASSGGLAGAGSPHTQYF
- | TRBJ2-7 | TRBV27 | CASSLVSPPYEQYF
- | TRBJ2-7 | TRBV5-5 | CASSLPAGEQYF
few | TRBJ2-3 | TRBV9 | CASSPGTSTRTDTQYF
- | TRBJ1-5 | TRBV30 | CAWSAFGNQPQHF
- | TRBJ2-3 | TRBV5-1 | CASSLSQVTDTQYF
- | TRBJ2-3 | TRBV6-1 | CASSWTSGGADTQYF
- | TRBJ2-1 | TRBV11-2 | CASSPHARDWSYNEQFF
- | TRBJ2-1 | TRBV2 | CASHPGTSGGAADEQFF
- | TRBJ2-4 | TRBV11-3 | CASSPGQGRGENIQYF
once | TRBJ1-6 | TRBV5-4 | CASSLETGGSPLHF
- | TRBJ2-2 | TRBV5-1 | CASSLAFRDANTGELFF
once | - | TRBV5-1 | CASSDPPNYEQYF
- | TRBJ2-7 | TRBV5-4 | CASSLFGEQYF
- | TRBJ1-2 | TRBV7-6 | CASSSVGGAEPHF
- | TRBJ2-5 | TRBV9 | CASSPDRVETQYF
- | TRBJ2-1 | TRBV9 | CASERDNEQFF
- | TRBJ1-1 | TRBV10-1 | CASSETGGNTEAFF
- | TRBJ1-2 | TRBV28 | CASSLVGGYGYTF
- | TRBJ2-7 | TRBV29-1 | CSVRQPTYEQYF
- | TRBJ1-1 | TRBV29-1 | CSADGGEGAFF
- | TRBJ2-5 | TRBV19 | CATTDTGAGETQYF